This passage covers 15 T cell receptor beta chains from one sample sequenced in a study of blood T cells in healthy people across ages (dated by TCRdb to the mid-2010s). Libraries were built with 5' RACE. The instrument given in TCRdb is Illumina HiSeq 2500. A second 7 to 11 cycle PCR used a sample-barcoded 5' primer and a J-beta primer mix. The raw public data were reprocessed by TCRdb itself: fastp quality trimming at Q25, MiXCR clonotype calling, in-frame beta chains only. Every entry covers one CDR3 protein and lists the most common genes and DNA from its rows. The sample records approximately 800,000 distinct CDR3 sequences, about three fifths of which are singletons. In total, the top ten clones hold approximately 23% of the sample. Sequencing used blood. All receptors derive from a young man in good health.

This chain uses TRBV27 with TRBJ2-7; 8 bases match TRBD1. Germline CDR1 is MNHEY and CDR2 is SMNVEV (reference sequence). V gave up 0 bases and J gave up 2 bases; unmatched junction bases: 9. The CDR3 is 17 residues long. The DNA of the CDR3 is TGTGCCAGCAGTTTATCGCATGACGACAGGGGACCCTACGAGCAGTACTTC. It codes for CASSLSHDDRGPYEQYF.

The chain links TRBV20-1 to TRBJ2-1, with 7 positions matching TRBD2. The DNA matches TRBJ2-7 better at its end, which makes the J call doubtful. Germline V gene data show CDR1 as DFQATT and CDR2 as SNEGSKA (reference sequence). The CDR3 has 15 amino acids. CDR3 DNA: TGCAGTGCTCGAGCGGGGAGGAGCTCCTACAATGAGCAGTACTTC. This translates into CSARAGRSSYNEQYF.

The rearrangement links TRBV6-2 or TRBV6-3 to TRBJ2-1, with a possible D match to TRBD2 (6 bases). This CDR3 spans 16 amino acids. V was cut by 6 bases and J by 2 bases, with 17 bases left in between. Germline-derived CDR1 and CDR2 are MNHEY and SVGEGT. The CDR3 sequence: CASRTWGTPTYNEQFF. The CDR3 nucleotides are TGTGCCAGCAGGACATGGGGGACTCCAACCTACAATGAGCAGTTCTTC.

The chain uses TRBV7-2 and TRBJ2-1, with 8 bases fitting TRBD2. Germline V CDR1 and CDR2: SGHTA, FQGNSA. The CDR3 consists of 15 residues. The V and J ends lost 3 bases and 5 bases, in that order; junction bases with no gene match: 6. The CDR3: CASSFTSGSNNEQFF. DNA of the CDR3: TGTGCCAGCAGCTTCACTAGCGGCAGTAACAATGAGCAGTTCTTC. The full variable domain, rest sourced from reference TRBV7-2 and TRBJ2-1, is GAGVSQSPSNKVTEKGKDVELRCDPISGHTALYWYRQSLGQGLEFLIYFQGNSAPDKSGLPSDRFSAERTGGSVSTLTIQRTQQEDSAVYLCASSFTSGSNNEQFFGPGTRLTVL.

This clonotype came up once. This chain connects TRBV5-1 to TRBJ1-2, with TRBD1 matching 12 bases. The J segment lost 8 bases and the V segment lost 4 bases, leaving 9 bases of the junction unmatched. Per the germline V gene, CDR1 is SGHRS and CDR2 is YFSETQ. This CDR3 spans 15 amino acids. CDR3 residues: CASSPGGQGARGYTF. DNA for the CDR3: TGCGCCAGCAGCCCCGGGGGACAGGGGGCGAGGGGCTACACCTTC.

A few counts support this clonotype. The chain combines TRBV15 with TRBJ2-1; TRBD1 aligns across 7 bases. The CDR3 spans 13 residues. Germline trimming cut 1 base from V and 8 bases from J; bases unmatched to any gene: 2. Germline V lookup: CDR1 LNHNV, CDR2 YYDKDF (reference sequence). The CDR3 DNA is TGTGCCACCAGCAGAGCTACAGGGGATGAGCAGTTCTTC. It encodes CATSRATGDEQFF.

The chain links TRBV2 to TRBJ1-2; the D is unclear. V gave up 5 bases and J gave up 3 bases, with 7 bases separating them. CDR3 length: 12 amino acids. CDR1 and CDR2 (germline): SNHLY, FYNNEI. In nucleotides, the CDR3 is TGTGCCAGCAGTACGACTCACTATGGCTACACCTTC. Its translation is CASSTTHYGYTF.

The chain joins TRBV7-2 to TRBJ2-7; 8 nucleotides align to TRBD1. The CDR3 runs 13 residues. V was clipped by 5 bases and J by 5 bases; unmatched bases: 5. Germline V lookup: CDR1 SGHTA, CDR2 FQGNSA. CDR3: CASSRYRGDEQYF. In DNA, the CDR3 is TGTGCCAGCAGCCGCTACAGGGGGGACGAGCAGTACTTC.

Of note for this clonotype: At one end, the junction sequence differs from germline, possibly due to a read error. The chain joins TRBV7-9 to TRBJ2-2; D is perhaps TRBD1 (6 bases). Per the germline V gene, CDR1 is SEHNR and CDR2 is FQNEAQ (reference sequence). The CDR3 covers 12 residues. The CDR3 nucleotides are TGTTCCAGCAGAGGACAGTCCGGGGAGCTGTTTTTT. Its translation: CSSRGQSGELFF. The complete variable domain, with remaining parts taken from reference TRBV7-9 and TRBJ2-2, reads DTGVSQNPRHKITKRGQNVTFRCDPISEHNRLYWYRQTLGQGPEFLTYFQNEAQLEKSRLLSDRFSAERPKGSFSTLEIQRTEQGDSAMYLCSSRGQSGELFFGEGSRLTVL.

This clonotype was observed a few times. The rearrangement links TRBV7-2 to TRBJ2-7; tentative D call: TRBD2 (6 bases). The V end lost 5 bases, the J end lost 1 base, and 15 bases lay between the germline ends. Per germline, CDR1 SGHTA and CDR2 FQGNSA. The CDR3 runs 15 residues. The CDR3 reads CASSPVGGTSYEQYF. Here the CDR3 DNA reads TGTGCCAGCAGCCCGGTGGGAGGAACTTCCTACGAGCAGTACTTC.

The chain has TRBV6-1 and TRBJ2-5; D uncertain. TRBJ2-7 matches the DNA end more closely, so the J call is doubtful. This CDR3 comprises 15 residues. CDR1 is MNHNS, CDR2 SASEGT, per germline. The CDR3 loop is CASSPSNLILREQYF. In nucleotides, the CDR3 is TGTGCCAGCAGTCCCTCGAACCTTATCCTTCGCGAGCAGTACTTC.

The rearrangement joins TRBV20-1 to TRBJ2-5, with TRBD1 matching 7 bases. V shed 6 bases, J shed 0 bases, and the junction held 13 bases outside the gene matches. This CDR3 comprises 16 residues. Per germline, CDR1 DFQATT and CDR2 SNEGSKA (reference sequence). The CDR3 nucleotides read TGCAGTGCCCAGGGGGACCTAAGAGGAGACCAAGAGACCCAGTACTTC. This translates into CSAQGDLRGDQETQYF.

V gene TRBV6-6 combines with J gene TRBJ2-1; 7 positions agree with TRBD1. Trimming at V came to 5 bases and at J to 6 bases, leaving 7 bases not matched to a gene. Germline assignment: CDR1 MNHNY and CDR2 SVGAGI (reference sequence). The CDR3 has 14 amino acids. The DNA of the CDR3 is TGTGCCAGCAGTCCCGGACAGGCGGGCAATGAGCAGTTCTTC. Its protein is CASSPGQAGNEQFF.

The chain joins TRBV20-1 to TRBJ2-1; 7 bases are shared with TRBD2. Germline loops: CDR1 DFQATT, CDR2 SNEGSKA (reference sequence). The CDR3 loop spans 11 amino acids. The ends lost 6 bases at V and 6 bases at J; junction bases unmatched: 2. The CDR3 loop is CSAPGGNEQFF. The CDR3 DNA follows: TGCAGTGCCCCGGGGGGCAATGAGCAGTTCTTC.

The chain combines TRBV7-2 with TRBJ1-4; D unresolved. Between the trimmed V and J ends, which lost 2 bases and 5 bases, there was a span of 3 bases. This CDR3 has 12 amino acids. Germline V gene data show CDR1 as SGHTA and CDR2 as FQGNSA. In nucleotides, the CDR3 is TGTGCCAGCAGCTTATTGAATGAAAAACTGTTTTTT. Translation: CASSLLNEKLFF.